This T cell receptor beta chain was captured by sequencing in a study of response to subunit inactivated influenza vaccine (dated by TCRdb to 2016 to 2018). With regard to the full study: Deep quantitative T cell receptor repertoire profiling was used in the study to track responses to a trivalent subunit inactivated influenza vaccine.

The V end loses 2 bases and the J end loses 6 bases, and a stretch of 11 bases separates them. The CDR3 holds 14 amino acids from the cysteine to the phenylalanine. CDR3 DNA is the only sequence kept; it has 42 bases, read in frame from the first base. In the germline V gene, CDR1 corresponds to MNHNS and CDR2 to SASEGT. Study-wide findings and limitations: The authors proposed that each seasonal influenza vaccination may bring in only a limited number of new T cells.

Receptor libraries were prepared by RT-PCR. TCRdb names Illumina HiSeq 2500 as the instrument used. Clones were called with MiXCR by TCRdb after fastp trimmed the public reads at Q25, and only in-frame beta chains were retained. Rows with one shared CDR3 protein collapse into an entry with the most common genes and DNA. The table for this sample lists roughly 700,000 distinct CDR3 sequences; about 14% of them were counted only once. 6.5% to 8.5% of the sample lies in the top ten. This clonotype has only a few counts. Its antigen is unknown. No base qualities exist here, and no much larger clone lies one base off it.

This TCR was sampled from a man aged 50 or older who received an inactivated influenza vaccine. Donor details come from another sample of the same person, matched by shared clones. The chain was built from TRBV6-1 and TRBJ2-1; a tentative D match to TRBD1 spans 6 bases. Sequences were derived from PBMCs from blood, sampled roughly 15 days before vaccination. This receptor carries the CDR3 CASSEYQGINEQFF. The sequence in DNA is TGTGCCAGCAGTGAATATCAGGGGATCAATGAGCAGTTCTTC.